This is a list of T cell receptor beta chains from one sample in a study of T-cell memory formation after mild COVID-19. TCRdb itself ran the 5' RACE reads through MiXCR, one entry per CDR3 protein. This sample has 290,000 or so distinct CDR3 sequences, with approximately 19% found just once. The material sequenced was PBMCs or a T cell subset sorted from them (not recorded which). Receptors originate from a man in his late teens or twenties who had mild COVID-19 (a few samples of this study predate the infection). Cell type and time point are not known. CDR3s include the opening cysteine and the closing phenylalanine or tryptophan. Fields, in order: D gene, V gene, J gene, clone size, CDR3 DNA, CDR3 protein. A D gene is named only where the DNA matches it firmly. Only some rows state a clone size, as once, few, many or a class for expanded clones.

-	TRBV15	TRBJ1-2	-	TGTGCCACCAGCAGAACCCGGACACTTTCCCGTCCGGGCTACACCTTC	CATSRTRTLSRPGYTF
TRBD2	TRBV6-2/TRBV6-3	TRBJ2-5	few	TGTGCCAGCAGTTACTCGAAAACTAGCGGGGACGAGACCCAGTACTTC	CASSYSKTSGDETQYF
TRBD2	TRBV24-1	TRBJ2-3	-	TGTGCCACCGGCACGATCGGGCGGGGGAGCACAGATACGCAGTATTTT	CATGTIGRGSTDTQYF
-	TRBV5-1	TRBJ2-2	few	TGCGCCAGCACACAACAGGGTACCGGGGAGCTGTTTTTT	CASTQQGTGELFF
-	TRBV12-3/TRBV12-4	TRBJ1-2	few	TGTGCCATCCGAAGTTTGGGTGGTGGCTACACCTTC	CAIRSLGGGYTF
-	TRBV6-2/TRBV6-3	TRBJ2-2	few	TGTGCCAGCAGTTCCCTGGCGACCGGGGAGCTGTTTTTT	CASSSLATGELFF
-	TRBV5-4	TRBJ2-3	few	TGTGCCAGCAGCCTGTGGGGGGTCTACACAGATACGCAGTATTTT	CASSLWGVYTDTQYF
-	TRBV7-2	TRBJ2-7	few	TGTGCCAGCAGCTCAAAATCCGGGACGGGCTCCTACGAGCAGTACTTC	CASSSKSGTGSYEQYF
TRBD1	TRBV12-3/TRBV12-4	TRBJ1-2	few	TGTGCCAGCAGTGGGACAGGGATCATCGATGGCTACACCTTC	CASSGTGIIDGYTF
-	TRBV20-1	TRBJ1-4	-	TGCAGTGCTAGTTCCGAAGGGGGAAGAAAAAAAAAACTGTTTTTT	CSASSEGGRKKKLFF
TRBD2	TRBV2	TRBJ2-3	-	TGTGCCAGCAGAGTAGCGGGGGGACCAGATACGCAGTATTTT	CASRVAGGPDTQYF
-	TRBV25-1	TRBJ1-6	-	TGTGCCAGCAGTGAGTCCCAGAGCTCCTATAATTCACCCCTCCACTTT	CASSESQSSYNSPLHF
TRBD2	TRBV11-2	TRBJ2-3	few	TGTGCCAGCAGCTTAGGGGGACTAGCGGGGGCCCCGGTGAATACGCAGTATTTT	CASSLGGLAGAPVNTQYF
TRBD1	TRBV27	TRBJ1-1	-	TGTGCCAGCAGTCCTCGACAGGGGGTGACTGAAGCTTTCTTT	CASSPRQGVTEAFF
TRBD2	TRBV5-6	TRBJ2-1	-	TGTGCCAGCAGCTTGTTAGCGGGAGGTGAGCAGTTCTTC	CASSLLAGGEQFF
-	TRBV19	TRBJ1-1	-	TGTGCCAGTAGTATAGATCCAGGGATTGGAACTGAAGCTTTCTTT	CASSIDPGIGTEAFF
TRBD1	TRBV4-3	TRBJ1-1	-	TGCGCCAGCAGCCAAGATCAGGGCTGGGACAGGGGGTACACTGAAGCTTTCTTT	CASSQDQGWDRGYTEAFF
-	TRBV7-9	TRBJ2-5	-	TGTGCCAGCAGCTTAGTGTGGAGAGAGACCCAGTACTTC	CASSLVWRETQYF
-	TRBV2	TRBJ2-7	-	TGTGCCAGCAGTGAAGCGATTCGGGGGGCCGAATACGAGCAGTACTTC	CASSEAIRGAEYEQYF
-	TRBV12-3/TRBV12-4	TRBJ1-5	few	TGTGCCAGCAGCCCCGAATATAGCAATCAGCCCCAGCATTTT	CASSPEYSNQPQHF
TRBD1	TRBV12-3/TRBV12-4	TRBJ2-5	few	TGTGCCAGCGCCAGGGGGAACCAAGAGACCCAGTACTTC	CASARGNQETQYF
TRBD2	TRBV4-2	TRBJ2-2	-	TGTGCCAGCAGCAACCCCCTAGCGGGAGGAAACACCGGGGAGCTGTTTTTT	CASSNPLAGGNTGELFF
TRBD1	TRBV29-1	TRBJ2-5	-	TGCAGCGCTGGACAGGGAGGACAGACCCAGTACTTC	CSAGQGGQTQYF
TRBD2	TRBV19	TRBJ2-1	-	TGTGCCAGTAGTATAGGGTGGGAGGGGTATGAGCAGTTCTTC	CASSIGWEGYEQFF
-	TRBV7-9	TRBJ2-1	few	TGTGCCAGCAGCCCAACCCAGTTCTTC	CASSPTQFF
-	TRBV29-1	TRBJ2-5	few	TGCAGCGTCGTAGCTGGGGGGAGAGAGACCCAGTACTTC	CSVVAGGRETQYF
-	TRBV2	TRBJ2-7	-	TGTGCCAGCAGGTCCCGCAGGGCGTCTTCTGGGGAGCAGTACTTC	CASRSRRASSGEQYF
-	TRBV6-2/TRBV6-3	TRBJ2-7	-	TGTGCCAGCAGCTCCGGGACGGGAACCTACGAGCAGTACTTC	CASSSGTGTYEQYF
-	TRBV10-3	TRBJ2-4	-	TGTGCCATCAGTGCCCACTCTATAGCCAAAAACATTCAGTACTTC	CAISAHSIAKNIQYF
TRBD1	TRBV2	TRBJ2-4	few	TGTGCCAGCAGTGGAGGAAGGGGGCGCCGGAACATTCAGTACTTC	CASSGGRGRRNIQYF
-	TRBV12-3/TRBV12-4	TRBJ2-3	-	TGTGCCAGCAGGGAAGGTAGCACAGATACGCAGTATTTT	CASREGSTDTQYF
-	TRBV29-1	TRBJ1-5	-	TGCAGCGTTGTGCCAGGGGAGTATAGCAATCAGCCCCAGCATTTT	CSVVPGEYSNQPQHF
-	TRBV5-1	TRBJ2-5	-	TGCGCCAGCAGCTTTTTAAAGGGAGGAAAAGAGACCCAGTACTTC	CASSFLKGGKETQYF
TRBD1	TRBV7-3	TRBJ2-5	-	TGTGCCAGCAGCCCGGACAGGGGGCGGACCCAGTACTTC	CASSPDRGRTQYF
TRBD1	TRBV12-3/TRBV12-4	TRBJ1-1	few	TGTGCCAGCCGTTTGGGACAGTACACTGAAGCTTTCTTT	CASRLGQYTEAFF
TRBD1	TRBV5-5	TRBJ1-5	-	TGTGCCAGCAGCTTGCAAACAGGGGATCAGCCCCAGCATTTT	CASSLQTGDQPQHF
TRBD1	TRBV7-2	TRBJ1-6	-	TGTGCCAGCAGCCGGGACAGGGCTTCACCCCTCCACTTT	CASSRDRASPLHF
-	TRBV20-1	TRBJ1-1	-	TGCAGTGCTAGAGAAGGAAACAGGAACACTGAAGCTTTCTTT	CSAREGNRNTEAFF
TRBD1	TRBV4-2	TRBJ2-3	-	TGTGCCAGCAGCCAAGATGGTCCTACAGGGGGCTCAGATACGCAGTATTTT	CASSQDGPTGGSDTQYF
TRBD1	TRBV6-2/TRBV6-3	TRBJ1-5	-	TGTGCCAGCAGCCCCCAGCAGGGGGTCAATCAGCCCCAGCATTTT	CASSPQQGVNQPQHF
-	TRBV20-1	TRBJ2-5	many	TGCAGTGCTAGGGGCTGGACCCAGTACTTC	CSARGWTQYF
-	TRBV12-3/TRBV12-4	TRBJ1-2	few	TGTGCCAGCAGCTCCATGCAGGGTGACGCCTATGGCTACACCTTC	CASSSMQGDAYGYTF
-	TRBV11-2	TRBJ2-1	many	TGTGCCAGCGCCTCTGACCCGTCCTCCTACAATGAGCAGTTCTTC	CASASDPSSYNEQFF
-	TRBV5-1	TRBJ1-2	few	TGCGCCAGCAGCCACACCACTCCAGGGAACTATGGCTACACCTTC	CASSHTTPGNYGYTF
-	TRBV5-1	TRBJ2-7	few	TGCGCCAGCAGCTTAGGCGCGGGGATCTCCTACGAGCAGTACTTC	CASSLGAGISYEQYF
TRBD1	TRBV20-1	TRBJ2-7	few	TGCAGTGCTGGGACAGGGGTGGGCGAGCAGTACTTC	CSAGTGVGEQYF
-	TRBV5-1	TRBJ2-3	-	TGCGCCAGCAGCTCGGGACATCTTATTAGCACAGATACGCAGTATTTT	CASSSGHLISTDTQYF
-	TRBV24-1	TRBJ1-2	-	TGTGCCACCAGTGAGGGGACGCAATACTATGGCTACACCTTC	CATSEGTQYYGYTF
TRBD2	TRBV5-1	TRBJ2-1	few	TGCGCCAGCAGCAACTTGCATCTAGCGGGGGCCAATGAGCAGTTCTTC	CASSNLHLAGANEQFF
TRBD1	TRBV7-2	TRBJ2-7	few	TGTGCCAGCAGCACCGACAGGGAGACCTACGAGCAGTACTTC	CASSTDRETYEQYF
-	TRBV5-1	TRBJ1-5	-	TGCGCCAGCAGCTTAGATGGGCAGACTGTCTCTCAGCCCCAGCATTTT	CASSLDGQTVSQPQHF
-	TRBV11-2	TRBJ2-3	many	TGTGCCAGCAGCTTAGAGACTTCTACTAGCACAGATACGCAGTATTTT	CASSLETSTSTDTQYF
-	TRBV5-6	TRBJ1-4	few	TGTGCCAGCAAGAAGGGACCAATTAATGAAAAACTGTTTTTT	CASKKGPINEKLFF